The clone carrying this T cell receptor (beta chain) has just a few counts. Its target is not known. This specimen belongs to a study of cytomegalovirus exposure and HLA in healthy donors. Findings and limits, study-wide: Presence/absence analyses supposed approximately even sequencing depth among donors. In a later analysis, productive TCRs from donors in an Asian-associated ancestry cluster reportedly carried fewer N-insertions than the cohort mean.

Germline V gene sequence: CDR1 SGHTA, CDR2 FQGNSA. The CDR3 totals 13 residues. V shed 0 bases and J shed 5 bases, with 5 bases lying between them. It was with 60 Vbeta and 13 Jbeta primers that the PCR ran. Generated by immunoSEQ multiplex PCR, the TCRdb table keeps only in-frame clones and is missing some. The table includes 90,000 to 110,000 clones, roughly 80% detected once. Sample: PBMCs. The clonotype comes from a man aged 25 to 40 in good health and CMV-seropositive. The chain uses TRBV7-2 and TRBJ2-1; D might be TRBD1 (5 bases). DNA of the CDR3: TGTGCCAGCAGCTTAGCCAGGGACAATGAGCAGTTCTTC. Residues: CASSLARDNEQFF.